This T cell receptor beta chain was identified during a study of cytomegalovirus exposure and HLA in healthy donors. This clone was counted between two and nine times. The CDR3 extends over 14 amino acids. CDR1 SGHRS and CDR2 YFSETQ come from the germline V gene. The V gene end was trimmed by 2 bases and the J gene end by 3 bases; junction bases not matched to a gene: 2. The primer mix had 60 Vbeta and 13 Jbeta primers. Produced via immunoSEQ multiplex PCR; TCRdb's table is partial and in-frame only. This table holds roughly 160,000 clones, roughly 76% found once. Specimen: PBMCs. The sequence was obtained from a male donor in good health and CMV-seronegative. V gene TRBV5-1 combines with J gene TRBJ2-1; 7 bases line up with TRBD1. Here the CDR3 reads CASSFRDSYNEQFF. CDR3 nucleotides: TGCGCCAGCAGCTTTAGGGACAGCTACAATGAGCAGTTCTTC.